The source of this TCR beta chain is a study of regulatory T cells in long-lasting Graves disease. Regarding time point: newly diagnosed GD, antithyroid drugs for less than 3 months. PBMC RNA served as the TCR library source. This clonotype has only a few counts. CDR3 length: 14 amino acids. V lost 5 bases and J lost 3; bases outside the gene matches: 6. CDR1 and CDR2 (germline): SEHNR, FQNEAQ (reference sequence). Arm-PCR of CDR3 regions and iRepertoire HTBI primers were used to build TCR beta libraries. MiXCR was run by TCRdb on the multiplex PCR reads, yielding one entry per CDR3 protein. The table shows roughly 500,000 distinct CDR3 sequences, with about 14% occurring only once. This sample also belongs to another study, concerning T cells in Graves' hyperthyroidism and ophthalmopathy. That source adds: Blood shared most expanded thyroid clonotypes above 0.001. Ophthalmopathy was model-predicted a median about 6.9 months pre-onset.

The sample was peripheral blood mononuclear cells (PBMCs), taken at new diagnosis, from a patient treated with antithyroid drugs. This clonotype was sampled from a man aged 30-40 years with Graves disease. The chain recombines TRBV7-9 with TRBJ2-5; 7 bases are shared with TRBD1. The CDR3 DNA reads as TGTGCCAGCAGCCCTTGGACAGGTGAAGAGACCCAGTACTTC. It specifies CASSPWTGEETQYF.